Presented here are 5 T cell receptor beta chains from one specimen sequenced in a study of blood T cells in healthy people across ages. Together with a sample-barcoded 5' primer, a J-beta primer mix was included in a second PCR lasting about 6 to 11 cycles. TCRdb used MiXCR to reprocess the 5' RACE reads, holding one entry per CDR3 protein. The sample consists of nearly 800,000 distinct CDR3 sequences, roughly 50% of them appearing once. The sequenced material came from blood. The source of these receptors is a middle-aged man in good health.

The rearrangement links TRBV3-1 to TRBJ2-6, with unresolved D. Trimming took 4 bases from V and 0 from J, leaving 7 bases between them. Germline CDR1 and CDR2: LGHDT and YNNKEL (reference sequence). The CDR3 spans 15 residues. The CDR3 is CASSPMFSGANVLTF. The CDR3 DNA reads as TGTGCCAGCAGCCCCATGTTCTCTGGGGCCAACGTCCTGACTTTC. Looking up the rest from reference TRBV3-1 and TRBJ2-6 gives the full variable domain: DTAVSQTPKYLVTQMGNDKSIKCEQNLGHDTMYWYKQDSKKFLKIMFSYNNKELIINETVPNRFSPKSPDKAHLNLHINSLELGDSAVYFCASSPMFSGANVLTFGAGSRLTVL.

The chain uses TRBV9 and TRBJ2-5; TRBD2 matches at 8 bases. The trim removed 3 bases at V and 11 bases at J, leaving 12 bases unmatched. The CDR3 totals 14 residues. Germline-derived CDR1 and CDR2 are SGDLS and YYNGEE. Here the CDR3 reads CASSDSGSSNEQYF. CDR3 nucleotide sequence: TGTGCCAGCAGCGACAGCGGGAGCTCCAATGAGCAGTACTTC. Based on the CDR3 plus reference TRBV9 and TRBJ2-5, the full variable domain is DSGVTQTPKHLITATGQRVTLRCSPRSGDLSVYWYQQSLDQGLQFLIQYYNGEERAKGNILERFSAQQFPDLHSELNLSSLELGDSALYFCASSDSGSSNEQYFGPGTRLLVL.

This chain's CDR3 is CSAGTAGAAYNEQFF. The CDR3 coding sequence is TGCAGTGCTGGTACAGCGGGAGCCGCCTACAATGAGCAGTTCTTC. The rearrangement links TRBV20-1 to TRBJ2-1; the match to TRBD2 covers 8 bases. The CDR3 consists of 15 residues. The germline V gene has CDR1 DFQATT and CDR2 SNEGSKA (reference sequence). The trim removed 5 bases at V and 2 bases at J, leaving 8 bases unmatched.

This chain joins TRBV9 and TRBJ2-6; TRBD1 might be the D (5 bases). V lost 6 bases and J lost 0, with 16 bases in between. Germline CDR1 and CDR2: SGDLS and YYNGEE. The CDR3 consists of 17 residues. CDR3 nucleotide sequence: TGTGCCAGCACCCCGACAGTAGCAGGCTCTGGGGCCAACGTCCTGACTTTC. Protein sequence: CASTPTVAGSGANVLTF.

There are a few counts of this clonotype. The rearrangement uses TRBV11-3 and TRBJ2-7; no definite D call. Germline CDR1 and CDR2: SGHNT and YENEEA. The ends were cut back, 4 bases at V and 1 base at J, with 14 bases in the middle. The CDR3 runs 15 residues. CDR3 DNA: TGTGCCAGCAGCTCGGATCAAGAGGTGTCCTACGAGCAGTACTTC. This gives the protein CASSSDQEVSYEQYF.